This T cell receptor beta chain was captured by sequencing in a study of T cell responses to AZD1222 COVID-19 vaccine. Study-wide results and limits: Spike-specific TCR breadth rose after two AZD1222 doses, and depth rose as well. The span of vaccine-associated CD4 TCRs extended across spike, with dominance at 160-218 and 743-854. Close to half of spike-specific TCRs reportedly recognize unmutated variant regions.

Concerning this clone itself: Its antigen is unknown.

Data came from immunoSEQ multiplex PCR; TCRdb stores just in-frame clones and leaves some out. The sample contains about 92,000 clones, just over 85% of which appear only once. The input for sequencing was peripheral blood, taken on day 0 of AZD1222 vaccination. This clonotype was sampled from an adult in good health.

For the CDR3, the DNA is TGTGCCAGCAGCTTAGGACAGCCCTCTGGGGCCAACGTCCTGACTTTC. As protein: CASSLGQPSGANVLTF. This chain uses TRBV7-3 with TRBJ2-6; weak D call: TRBD1 (6 bases). CDR3 length: 16 amino acids. Looked up from germline, CDR1 is SGHTA and CDR2 is FQGTGA. Trimming stripped 2 bases from V and 0 bases from J, with 8 bases between.